This is a list of T cell receptor beta chains from one sample in a study of blood T cells in healthy people across ages. TCRdb analysed the 5' RACE reads with MiXCR anew, one entry per CDR3 protein. The profile shows fewer than 900,000 distinct CDR3 sequences, 40% to 45% of them singletons. The source material was blood. These receptors were collected from a woman in her fifties or sixties in good health. The CDR3 runs from the conserved cysteine through the conserved F or W. Fields, in order: V gene, D gene, clone size, J gene, CDR3 DNA, CDR3 protein. A D gene is named only where the DNA matches it firmly. Size values are once, few and many counts, or a class for expanded clones, and some rows have none.

V gene: TRBV28; D gene: -; clone size: few; J gene: TRBJ2-7; CDR3 DNA: TGTGCCAGCAGTTCAATAACCGAGCAGTACTTC; CDR3 protein: CASSSITEQYF
V gene: TRBV7-2; D gene: TRBD1; clone size: -; J gene: TRBJ1-5; CDR3 DNA: TGTGCCAGCAGCTTAGACGGTAGGGGGCAGGGCAATCAGCCCCAGCATTTT; CDR3 protein: CASSLDGRGQGNQPQHF
V gene: TRBV5-6; D gene: TRBD1; clone size: once; J gene: TRBJ1-2; CDR3 DNA: TGTGCCAGCAGCGGGGGGGGACAGGGCCTCTATGGCTACACCTTC; CDR3 protein: CASSGGGQGLYGYTF
V gene: TRBV7-2; D gene: -; clone size: -; J gene: TRBJ1-6; CDR3 DNA: TGTGCCAGCAGCTTAAAGGAGGGACCTGATTCACCCCTCCACTTT; CDR3 protein: CASSLKEGPDSPLHF
V gene: TRBV11-2; D gene: -; clone size: -; J gene: TRBJ2-3; CDR3 DNA: TGTGCCAGCAGCCCCGGACCGATCATAGATACGCAGTATTTT; CDR3 protein: CASSPGPIIDTQYF
V gene: TRBV20-1; D gene: TRBD2; clone size: -; J gene: TRBJ2-3; CDR3 DNA: TGCAGTGTTCTTAGCGGGATTTGGGCAGATACGCAGTATTTT; CDR3 protein: CSVLSGIWADTQYF
V gene: TRBV20-1; D gene: -; clone size: once; J gene: TRBJ2-5; CDR3 DNA: TGCAGTGCTGTTCTTCGTGACAGAAAGCAAGAGACCCAGTACTTC; CDR3 protein: CSAVLRDRKQETQYF
V gene: TRBV20-1; D gene: TRBD2; clone size: -; J gene: TRBJ2-1; CDR3 DNA: TGCGGCATGCGGGGGGCCTACAATGAGCAGTTCTTC; CDR3 protein: CGMRGAYNEQFF
V gene: TRBV7-3; D gene: TRBD2; clone size: once; J gene: TRBJ2-3; CDR3 DNA: TGTGCCAGCAGCCCAGGACTAGCGGGGGCCTGGACAGATACGCAGTATTTT; CDR3 protein: CASSPGLAGAWTDTQYF
V gene: TRBV12-3/TRBV12-4; D gene: -; clone size: -; J gene: TRBJ2-1; CDR3 DNA: TGTGCCAGCAGTTTACAGTTGAATGAGCAGTTATTC; CDR3 protein: CASSLQLNEQLF
V gene: TRBV20-1; D gene: TRBD1; clone size: -; J gene: TRBJ2-5; CDR3 DNA: TGCAGTGCTAGTCGCGGGACAGGGGGAATAGAGACCCAGTACTTC; CDR3 protein: CSASRGTGGIETQYF
V gene: TRBV5-1; D gene: -; clone size: -; J gene: TRBJ2-7; CDR3 DNA: TGCGCCAGCATCTTGGATTCTAGCTCCTACGAGCAGTACTTC; CDR3 protein: CASILDSSSYEQYF
V gene: TRBV29-1; D gene: -; clone size: many; J gene: TRBJ2-1; CDR3 DNA: TGCAGCGTTGACGAGGCAGGGATAAAATTGAATGAGCAGTTCTTC; CDR3 protein: CSVDEAGIKLNEQFF
V gene: TRBV7-3; D gene: -; clone size: few; J gene: TRBJ2-3; CDR3 DNA: TGTGCCAGCAGCTTAAGTCGACACCTTGCAGATACGCAGTATTTT; CDR3 protein: CASSLSRHLADTQYF
V gene: TRBV6-1; D gene: -; clone size: few; J gene: TRBJ2-1; CDR3 DNA: TGTGCCAGGCCTGGGAGGGGGCACTACAATGAGCAGTTCTTC; CDR3 protein: CARPGRGHYNEQFF
V gene: TRBV7-3; D gene: TRBD1; clone size: -; J gene: TRBJ2-3; CDR3 DNA: TGTGCCAACAGTTCCGGACAGGGTAGCACAGATACGCAGTATTTT; CDR3 protein: CANSSGQGSTDTQYF
V gene: TRBV14; D gene: TRBD1; clone size: few; J gene: TRBJ2-4; CDR3 DNA: TGTGCCAGCAGCCGGGGACAGGGAAGCAACATTCAGTACTTC; CDR3 protein: CASSRGQGSNIQYF
V gene: TRBV27; D gene: TRBD2; clone size: -; J gene: TRBJ2-1; CDR3 DNA: TGTACCGGCAGTTTAGGACTAGCGGTGTGGCGAGATGAGCAGTTCTTC; CDR3 protein: CTGSLGLAVWRDEQFF
V gene: TRBV7-3; D gene: TRBD2; clone size: -; J gene: TRBJ2-5; CDR3 DNA: TGTGCCAGCAGCCAAAGCGGGAGACCCTTTGAGACCCAGTACTTC; CDR3 protein: CASSQSGRPFETQYF
V gene: TRBV2; D gene: -; clone size: -; J gene: TRBJ2-7; CDR3 DNA: TGTGCCAGCTATTATAAGGGTCTACTAACCTACGAGCAGTACTTC; CDR3 protein: CASYYKGLLTYEQYF
V gene: TRBV5-1; D gene: -; clone size: -; J gene: TRBJ2-3; CDR3 DNA: TGCGCCAGCAGCGGGGTGCCGACAGATACGCAGTATTTT; CDR3 protein: CASSGVPTDTQYF
V gene: TRBV6-6; D gene: TRBD1; clone size: -; J gene: TRBJ2-4; CDR3 DNA: TGTGCCAGCAGTACAGCAGGGACAGGGAAAAGGGAGCAGTACTTC; CDR3 protein: CASSTAGTGKREQYF
V gene: TRBV20-1; D gene: -; clone size: few; J gene: TRBJ1-2; CDR3 DNA: TGCAGTGCGAGCTCCCTTCAGGGCTACACCTTC; CDR3 protein: CSASSLQGYTF
V gene: TRBV3-1; D gene: -; clone size: -; J gene: TRBJ2-5; CDR3 DNA: TGTGCCAGCAGTTATCTGGGGGGAACTTGCAATGAGCAGTACTTC; CDR3 protein: CASSYLGGTCNEQYF
V gene: TRBV4-2; D gene: TRBD1; clone size: many; J gene: TRBJ2-7; CDR3 DNA: TGTGCCAGCAGCCAAGGACAGGGCCTACATTACGAGCAGTACTTC; CDR3 protein: CASSQGQGLHYEQYF
V gene: TRBV7-6; D gene: TRBD2; clone size: -; J gene: TRBJ2-1; CDR3 DNA: TGTGCCAGCAGCTCGACTAGCGGGAGTTCTAACGAGCAGTTCTTC; CDR3 protein: CASSSTSGSSNEQFF
V gene: TRBV2; D gene: -; clone size: -; J gene: TRBJ1-2; CDR3 DNA: TGTGCCAGCACCAAACAGCACTATGGCAACACCTTC; CDR3 protein: CASTKQHYGNTF
V gene: TRBV11-1; D gene: -; clone size: -; J gene: TRBJ1-2; CDR3 DNA: TGTGCCAGCAGCCCCCGGACGGCTCAAAGACATGATGGCTACACCTTC; CDR3 protein: CASSPRTAQRHDGYTF
V gene: TRBV15; D gene: TRBD1; clone size: few; J gene: TRBJ1-1; CDR3 DNA: TGTGCCACCAGCACCGGGACAGGGGACACTGAAGCTTTCTTT; CDR3 protein: CATSTGTGDTEAFF
V gene: TRBV20-1; D gene: -; clone size: -; J gene: TRBJ1-2; CDR3 DNA: TGCAGTGCTCCGGATCTCTATGGCTACACCTTC; CDR3 protein: CSAPDLYGYTF
V gene: TRBV2; D gene: TRBD1; clone size: -; J gene: TRBJ1-5; CDR3 DNA: TGTGCCAGCAGTCGACAGGGAGTGAATCAGCCCCAGCATTTT; CDR3 protein: CASSRQGVNQPQHF
V gene: TRBV3-1; D gene: -; clone size: few; J gene: TRBJ1-2; CDR3 DNA: TGTGCCAGCAGCCGAGGCCGAGATAACTATGGCTACACCTTC; CDR3 protein: CASSRGRDNYGYTF
V gene: TRBV5-1; D gene: -; clone size: -; J gene: TRBJ2-5; CDR3 DNA: TGCGCCAGCAGCTCCGGGCGGTGGGGACAAGAGACCCAGTACTTC; CDR3 protein: CASSSGRWGQETQYF
V gene: TRBV20-1; D gene: TRBD2; clone size: many; J gene: TRBJ2-7; CDR3 DNA: TGCAGTGCTACTCCTAGCGGAACCTACGAGCAGTACTTC; CDR3 protein: CSATPSGTYEQYF
V gene: TRBV5-1; D gene: -; clone size: -; J gene: TRBJ1-6; CDR3 DNA: TGCGCCAGCAGCCTAGGGGCGACGGGCCCTTCACCCCTCCACTTT; CDR3 protein: CASSLGATGPSPLHF
V gene: TRBV5-6; D gene: -; clone size: -; J gene: TRBJ2-1; CDR3 DNA: TGTGCCAGCAGCCCCTCGAACCTCAAGGCTAATTACTACAATGAGCAGTTCTTC; CDR3 protein: CASSPSNLKANYYNEQFF
V gene: TRBV2; D gene: TRBD2; clone size: -; J gene: TRBJ2-7; CDR3 DNA: TGTGCCAGCACTGCTAGCGGGGTAACCTACGAGCAGTACTTC; CDR3 protein: CASTASGVTYEQYF
V gene: TRBV2; D gene: TRBD1; clone size: few; J gene: TRBJ2-7; CDR3 DNA: TGTGCCAGCAGGGGGACAGGGGGCTTGGAGCAGTACTTC; CDR3 protein: CASRGTGGLEQYF
V gene: TRBV5-1; D gene: -; clone size: -; J gene: TRBJ2-4; CDR3 DNA: TGCGCCAGCAGCTTGGATCCGGGGACCAAAAACATTCAGTACTTC; CDR3 protein: CASSLDPGTKNIQYF
V gene: TRBV2; D gene: TRBD2; clone size: -; J gene: TRBJ2-3; CDR3 DNA: TGTGCCAGCAGTGAGTTTAGCGGGGGGGCCTCTAGCACAGATACGCAGTATTTT; CDR3 protein: CASSEFSGGASSTDTQYF
V gene: TRBV3-1; D gene: -; clone size: -; J gene: TRBJ2-1; CDR3 DNA: TGTGCCAGCAGCAGCTACAGGGGGGGCGAGCAGTTCTTC; CDR3 protein: CASSSYRGGEQFF
V gene: TRBV12-3/TRBV12-4; D gene: -; clone size: many; J gene: TRBJ1-1; CDR3 DNA: TGTGCCAGCAGTCCGGGGGACACTGAAGCTTTCTTT; CDR3 protein: CASSPGDTEAFF
V gene: TRBV29-1; D gene: TRBD2; clone size: many; J gene: TRBJ2-3; CDR3 DNA: TGCAGCGCCGGTACTAGCGGGGTAGCAGATACGCAGTATTTT; CDR3 protein: CSAGTSGVADTQYF
V gene: TRBV6-5; D gene: -; clone size: -; J gene: TRBJ2-3; CDR3 DNA: TGTGCCAGCAGATCATCGGGTCGGGATACGCAGTATTTT; CDR3 protein: CASRSSGRDTQYF
V gene: TRBV20-1; D gene: -; clone size: -; J gene: TRBJ2-3; CDR3 DNA: TGCAGTGCAGGGAAGGCCCTCACAGATACGCAGTATTTT; CDR3 protein: CSAGKALTDTQYF
V gene: TRBV2; D gene: TRBD2; clone size: -; J gene: TRBJ2-1; CDR3 DNA: TGTGCCAGCAGTGAAGGTGGGAGGGCCTACAATGAGCAGTTCTTC; CDR3 protein: CASSEGGRAYNEQFF
V gene: TRBV7-2; D gene: -; clone size: -; J gene: TRBJ2-7; CDR3 DNA: TGTGCCAGCAGCTTTCTTCCTGGCGAGCAGTACTTC; CDR3 protein: CASSFLPGEQYF